These 24 T cell receptor beta chains were sequenced from one sample in a study of CD8+ T cells in alopecia areata. Once RNA had been extracted, it was reverse transcribed into cDNA to act as the sequencing template. Here immunoSEQ multiplex PCR was the method, and the copy in TCRdb shows in-frame clones only, minus some. The sample comprises over 120,000 clones, roughly 62% of which are singletons, and 5% to 7% rests with the top ten. Here the sequenced sample was CD4+ T cells sorted from blood, taken at week 0. The source of these receptors is a human donor with alopecia areata.

The chain has TRBV2 and TRBJ2-3; 8 nucleotides align to TRBD2. CDR3 length: 14 amino acids. The junction had 6 bases not matched to a gene; V was cut back by 8 bases and J by 2 bases. Germline CDR1 reads SNHLY; CDR2 reads FYNNEI. CDR3 protein: CASSRTSLTDTQYF. The CDR3 coding sequence is TGTGCCAGCTCCAGGACTAGCCTCACAGATACGCAGTATTTT.

This sequence joins TRBV18 and TRBJ2-3; 7 bases align to TRBD1. The V and J ends lost 3 bases and 0 bases, in that order; junction bases with no gene match: 6. This CDR3 spans 16 amino acids. Germline V lookup: CDR1 KGHSH, CDR2 LQKENI. DNA for the CDR3: TGTGCCAGCTCACCGCCCAAGGGACAGAGCACAGATACGCAGTATTTT. It specifies CASSPPKGQSTDTQYF.

J is TRBJ2-2 and V is TRBV30; unclear D gene. V lost 2 bases to trimming and J lost 4 bases, with 8 bases between them. The CDR3 extends over 13 amino acids. CDR1 and CDR2 from the germline V gene are GTSNPN and SVGIG (reference sequence). Here the CDR3 DNA reads TGTGCCTGGAGTCCTCGGCGCACCGGGGAGCTGTTTTTT. It yields the protein CAWSPRRTGELFF.

This clone came up a few times. The chain links TRBV5-5 to TRBJ1-2; no clear D. In germline, CDR1 is SGHKS, CDR2 YYEKEE (reference sequence). This CDR3 contains 14 residues. V lost 0 bases and J lost 5, with 11 bases in between. CDR3 in DNA: TGTGCCAGCAGCTTGGCAACGGAGAGTTATGGCTACACCTTC. Translating it yields CASSLATESYGYTF. The entire variable domain, with the rest obtained from reference TRBV5-5 and TRBJ1-2, is as follows: DAGVTQSPTHLIKTRGQQVTLRCSPISGHKSVSWYQQVLGQGPQFIFQYYEKEERGRGNFPDRFSARQFPNYSSELNVNALLLGDSALYLCASSLATESYGYTFGSGTRLTVV.

The sample holds one count of this clone. The chain has TRBV20-1 and TRBJ2-1; TRBD1 matches 8 bases. The ends lost 2 bases at V and 15 bases at J; junction bases unmatched: 6. The CDR3 has 11 residues. Germline V gives CDR1 DFQATT, CDR2 SNEGSKA (reference sequence). CDR3: CSARLLDRAFF. Written as DNA, the CDR3 is TGCAGTGCTAGACTATTGGACAGGGCGTTCTTC.

The chain links TRBV27 to TRBJ2-3; D ambiguous. This CDR3 is built from 14 residues. V gave up 5 bases and J gave up 5 bases, with 14 bases separating them. Germline CDR1 and CDR2: MNHEY and SMNVEV (reference sequence). DNA of the CDR3: TGTGCCAGCAGTCACGTAGGGCTTGGAGATACGCAGTATTTT. It translates to CASSHVGLGDTQYF.

As regards this clone: The same CDR3 can be traced to other DNA sequences in this sample. The V call is TRBV30, the J call TRBJ1-1; D may be TRBD1 (5 bases). This CDR3 contains 11 residues. The germline V gene has CDR1 GTSNPN and CDR2 SVGIG (reference sequence). Deletions cut 0 bases from V and 11 bases from J, with 10 bases between. CDR3 sequence reads: CAWSVAREAFF. In DNA, the CDR3 is TGTGCCTGGAGTGTTGCCAGGGAGGCTTTCTTT.

The chain employs TRBV25-1 and TRBJ2-3; D may match TRBD1 or TRBD2 (7 bases each). Germline CDR1 MGHDK, CDR2 SYGVNS. The CDR3 has 16 amino acids. V was shortened by 2 bases and J by 5 bases, with 17 bases between the two germline ends. CDR3 residues: CASSEGATGRGDTQYF. Here the CDR3 DNA reads TGTGCCAGCAGTGAAGGGGCGACAGGGAGGGGAGATACGCAGTATTTT.

The gene calls are TRBV30 and TRBJ1-2; D is possibly TRBD1 (6 bases). V gave up 0 bases and J gave up 5 bases, with 10 bases separating them. The CDR3 is 13 residues long. The germline V gene has CDR1 GTSNPN and CDR2 SVGIG (reference sequence). CDR3 nucleotides: TGTGCCTGGAGTGTAGGACAGTCTTATGGCTACACCTTC. As protein: CAWSVGQSYGYTF.

The rearrangement uses TRBV27 and TRBJ2-5, with D perhaps matching TRBD1 or TRBD2 (6 bases each). Germline values: CDR1 MNHEY, CDR2 SMNVEV (reference sequence). V gave up 5 bases and J gave up 7 bases, with 11 bases separating them. This CDR3 contains 12 residues. The CDR3 nucleotides read TGTGCCAGCAGTATACCGGGGGCGACCCAGTACTTC. It codes for CASSIPGATQYF.

The CDR3 is CASSLTGGAGTDTQYF. The CDR3 DNA reads TGCGCCAGCAGCTTAACAGGGGGCGCTGGAACAGATACGCAGTATTTT. The chain has TRBV5-1 and TRBJ2-3; 9 nucleotides align to TRBD1. Germline trimming cut 2 bases from V and 3 bases from J; bases unmatched to any gene: 7. The CDR3 is 16 amino acids. Germline assignment: CDR1 SGHRS and CDR2 YFSETQ.

The chain couples TRBV7-3 to TRBJ2-5; D call uncertain. The V and J ends lost 3 bases and 1 base respectively, with 9 bases between them. The CDR3 covers 14 residues. Germline CDR1 reads SGHTA; CDR2 reads FQGTGA. CDR3 bases: TGTGCCAGCAGCTTCATCGGCCCCCAAGAGACCCAGTACTTC. Residues: CASSFIGPQETQYF. The full variable domain, rest sourced from reference TRBV7-3 and TRBJ2-5, is GAGVSQTPSNKVTEKGKYVELRCDPISGHTALYWYRQSLGQGPEFLIYFQGTGAADDSGLPNDRFFAVRPEGSVSTLKIQRTERGDSAVYLCASSFIGPQETQYFGPGTRLLVL.

The gene calls are TRBV30 and TRBJ2-3; 8 bases fit TRBD2. V lost 1 base and J lost 6; bases outside the gene matches: 9. Germline V lookup: CDR1 GTSNPN, CDR2 SVGIG (reference sequence). This CDR3 region has 15 residues. The CDR3 loop reads CAWSGAGAFGDTQYF. The CDR3 region has the DNA TGTGCCTGGAGTGGAGCGGGGGCCTTTGGGGATACGCAGTATTTT. The full variable domain, in which reference TRBV30 and TRBJ2-3 provide the parts outside the CDR3, is SQTIHQWPATLVQPVGSPLSLECTVEGTSNPNLYWYRQAAGRGLQLLFYSVGIGQISSEVPQNLSASRPQDRQFILSSKKLLLSDSGFYLCAWSGAGAFGDTQYFGPGTRLTVL.

This clone was seen more than once but under ten times. The gene calls are TRBV10-3 and TRBJ2-6; no clear D gene. The germline CDR1 and CDR2 sequences are ENHRY and SYGVKD. V lost 0 bases and J 9 bases, leaving 9 bases between the germline ends. CDR3 length: 14 residues. The CDR3 bases are TGTGCCATCAGTGAGTCTTCGGCAGACAACGTCCTGACTTTC. Protein: CAISESSADNVLTF.

The chain joins TRBV7-2 to TRBJ1-5; D not certain. Germline CDR1 reads SGHTA; CDR2 reads FQGNSA. This CDR3 is 12 amino acids long. With 5 bases removed from V and 7 bases from J, the gap between germline ends came to 9 bases. CDR3 bases: TGTGCCAGCAGCCTCCTCACACAGCCCCAGCATTTT. Translated: CASSLLTQPQHF.

This rearrangement joins TRBV5-1 to TRBJ2-1; tentative D call: TRBD2 (6 bases). Germline CDR1 SGHRS, CDR2 YFSETQ. V lost 0 bases and J lost 2, with 9 bases in between. The CDR3 length is 15 residues. The CDR3 DNA sequence: TGCGCCAGCAGCTTGGGGGCGGGACCCTACAATGAGCAGTTCTTC. Protein product: CASSLGAGPYNEQFF.

This clone came up once. The chain joins TRBV6-5 to TRBJ2-5, with 14 nucleotides matching TRBD2. Germline trimming cut 8 bases from V and 2 bases from J; bases unmatched to any gene: 4. The CDR3 runs to 15 residues. Germline values: CDR1 MNHEY, CDR2 SVGAGI. Here the CDR3 DNA reads TGTGCCAGCGGCGGGACTAGCGGGGGACAAGAGACCCAGTACTTC. Translated, it gives CASGGTSGGQETQYF.

The gene calls are TRBV5-1 and TRBJ2-2; D is unresolved. The germline V gene encodes CDR1 SGHRS and CDR2 YFSETQ. The CDR3 runs 12 residues. Trimming took 5 bases from V and 3 from J, leaving 5 bases between them. The CDR3 loop reads CASSMDTGELFF. CDR3 in DNA: TGCGCCAGCAGTATGGACACCGGGGAGCTGTTTTTT.

Concerning this clone: The sample contains more than one DNA sequence encoding this CDR3. The chain recombines TRBV7-2 with TRBJ1-2; D is unresolved. This CDR3 is built from 14 residues. V gave up 6 bases and J gave up 2 bases, with 13 bases separating them. Germline values: CDR1 SGHTA, CDR2 FQGNSA. The CDR3 DNA is TGTGCCAGCAGTTCCCCCCCAGAGAACTATGGCTACACCTTC. Translation gives CASSSPPENYGYTF.

This chain uses TRBV5-1 with TRBJ2-7; perhaps D is TRBD1 or TRBD2 (6 bases each). Germline CDR1 SGHRS, CDR2 YFSETQ. CDR3 length: 15 amino acids. V was shortened by 2 bases and J by 5 bases, with 17 bases between the two germline ends. CDR3 coding DNA: TGCGCCAGCAGCTTAGGGGGGAAGACAGCGGACGAGCAGTACTTC. This sequence encodes CASSLGGKTADEQYF.

The V gene is TRBV2, the J gene TRBJ2-7, with D maybe TRBD2 (6 bases). This CDR3 has 14 residues. The germline CDR1 and CDR2 sequences are SNHLY and FYNNEI. V gave up 5 bases and J gave up 5 bases, with 16 bases separating them. The chain's CDR3 is CASSNGPGVDEQYF. For the CDR3, the DNA is TGTGCCAGCAGTAACGGACCGGGGGTGGACGAGCAGTACTTC.

In its sample, this clone was seen a few times. The same CDR3 can be traced to other DNA sequences in this sample. The chain employs TRBV7-9 and TRBJ1-5; 9 bases map to TRBD1. The J segment lost 6 bases and the V segment lost 3 bases, leaving 3 bases of the junction unmatched. CDR3 length equals 14 residues. CDR1 is SEHNR and CDR2 is FQNEAQ in the germline V gene (reference sequence). The CDR3 is CASSLGQGGQPQHF. The CDR3 nucleotides are TGTGCCAGCAGCTTGGGACAGGGCGGTCAGCCCCAGCATTTT.

V usage is TRBV9 and J usage is TRBJ2-1; TRBD2 might be the D (6 bases). Trimming removed 4 bases from V and 6 bases from J, with 20 bases in between. Germline V gene sequence: CDR1 SGDLS, CDR2 YYNGEE. This CDR3 region has 16 residues. The CDR3 loop reads CASSTTGPGVSNEQFF. CDR3 nucleotides: TGTGCCAGCAGCACCACAGGTCCGGGGGTTAGCAATGAGCAGTTCTTC.

V is TRBV5-6 and J is TRBJ2-3; D gene ambiguous. The V gene lost 1 base and the J gene lost 2 bases, with 14 bases spanning the gap. Germline lookup yields CDR1 SGHDT and CDR2 YYEEEE. The CDR3 is 16 residues long. Here the CDR3 reads CASSLQKRSITDTQYF. CDR3 DNA sequence: TGTGCCAGCAGCTTGCAGAAACGGTCAATCACAGATACGCAGTATTTT.